This T cell receptor beta chain was found in a study of CD8+ T cells in alopecia areata. Points from the study as a whole: Clonality in lesional scalp, especially alopecia totalis/universalis, exceeded that of normal scalp. With tofacitinib ongoing, many expanded lesional clones persisted in both scalp and blood.

As to treatment: oral pan-JAK inhibitor, 5-10 mg twice daily. From alopecia areata patients, lesional scalp punch biopsies and peripheral blood were collected. Isolation of CD4+ and CD8+ T cells from PBMCs was achieved by sorting. The CDR3 runs to 16 residues. The V segment lost 2 bases and the J segment 2 bases; nucleotides outside the gene matches: 3. From germline, CDR1 is SGHRS and CDR2 YFSETQ. The sequencing template was cDNA reverse transcribed from extracted RNA. The table came from immunoSEQ multiplex PCR; TCRdb's copy has only in-frame clones and leaves some out. The sample has about 280,000 clones, over 45% seen once. A note on this clone: Its antigen is currently unknown.

This TCR was sampled from a human donor with alopecia areata. The J gene is TRBJ2-5, the V gene TRBV5-1, with 13 bases matching TRBD2. The material was CD4+ T cells sorted from blood, obtained at week 24, from a patient treated with tofacitinib. CDR3 residues: CASSFRLAGGQETQYF. CDR3 sequence (DNA): TGCGCCAGCAGCTTCAGACTAGCGGGGGGTCAAGAGACCCAGTACTTC.